This T cell receptor beta chain was sequenced in a study of Tregs in tolerant kidney transplant recipients. This CDR3 spans 13 amino acids. Trimming stripped 6 bases from V and 3 bases from J, with 9 bases between. Germline V gene lookup returns CDR1 MNHEY and CDR2 SVGAGI. The protocol was immunoSEQ multiplex PCR, while the TCRdb copy is restricted to in-frame clones and leaves out a portion. Among some 90,000 clones listed, around 94% were seen once. This clone was recorded a few times. The sequence was obtained from a human donor in good health. Sequencing input: CD8+ T cells from blood. This sequence joins TRBV6-5 and TRBJ1-5; tentatively, D is TRBD1 (5 bases). CDR3 sequence (DNA): TGTGCCAGCAGGGGGGGAATCAATCAGCCCCAGCATTTT. Translation: CASRGGINQPQHF.